Described below is a single TCR beta chain sequence and its context. What it binds is unknown. The data were obtained in a study of T cells after yellow fever vaccination. From the 5' RACE reads, TCRdb called clonotypes with MiXCR, one entry per CDR3 protein. The sample has a few hundred thousand distinct CDR3 sequences, around a tenth seen once; the top ten hold around 20%. Germline CDR1 LGHDT, CDR2 YNNKEL (reference sequence). With 5 bases removed from V and 3 bases from J, the gap between germline ends came to 18 bases. CDR3 length: 16 residues. Study-wide results and limits: Clonotypes shared by both compartments, CD4 and CD8, made up a small share.

This clonotype was sampled from a young man who received the YFV17D yellow fever vaccine. This chain links TRBV3-1 with TRBJ2-3; D is possibly TRBD1 (6 bases). The specimen was PBMCs, collected on the day of the first yellow fever vaccination. This CDR3 reads CASSSSTGLGTDTQYF. CDR3 coding DNA: TGTGCCAGCAGCTCCTCGACAGGCTTGGGAACAGATACGCAGTATTTT.